The 5 T cell receptor beta chains reported below all come from one sample, sequenced in a study of radiation and T cells in renal cell carcinoma. Using immunoSEQ multiplex PCR, the repertoire was profiled, and TCRdb retains in-frame clones only, with some absent. Of about 49,000 clones listed, approximately 80% were seen once; the top ten hold 25% to 35%. Time point reported: baseline pretreatment blood. Documented treatment: 15 Gy SBRT to primary tumor, nephrectomy 4 weeks later. The material was blood, obtained from a patient whose treatment included radiotherapy and nephrectomy. All receptors come from a woman in her 70s with renal cell carcinoma.

The chain recombines TRBV28 with TRBJ2-2; D is unclear. Germline V gene data show CDR1 as MDHEN and CDR2 as SYDVKM. CDR3 size: 14 residues. Trimming left V 5 bases short and J 6 bases short, with 13 bases between. Here the CDR3 reads CASSQPRVPGELFF. The CDR3, as DNA: TGTGCCAGCAGTCAACCTCGCGTGCCCGGGGAGCTGTTTTTT.

The rearrangement uses TRBV5-6 and TRBJ1-5; D not resolved. Germline V lookup: CDR1 SGHDT, CDR2 YYEEEE. CDR3 size: 15 residues. Trimming removed 1 base at V and 10 bases at J, with 18 bases between. The CDR3 DNA reads as TGTGCCAGCAGCTTGTATGGGTCCACAATCATCCCCCAGCATTTT. Its translation: CASSLYGSTIIPQHF.

This clone has a handful of counts. The J gene is TRBJ1-3, the V gene TRBV7-8, with D unclear. The CDR3 covers 17 residues. The V end was cut by 5 bases, the J end by 0 bases, with 17 bases between. Germline-derived CDR1 and CDR2 are SGHVS and FQNEAQ. The CDR3 sequence is CASSNPGKLVSGNTIYF. The CDR3 DNA sequence: TGTGCCAGCAGCAATCCGGGGAAGCTTGTCTCTGGAAACACCATATATTTT. The full variable domain, its missing parts supplied by reference TRBV7-8 and TRBJ1-3, is GAGVSQSPRYKVAKRGQDVALRCDPISGHVSLFWYQQALGQGPEFLTYFQNEAQLDKSGLPSDRFFAERPEGSVSTLKIQRTQQEDSAVYLCASSNPGKLVSGNTIYFGEGSWLTVV.

CDR3 sequence: CASSEAWQGQETQYF. The CDR3 DNA follows: TGTGCCAGCAGTGAAGCGTGGCAGGGTCAAGAGACCCAGTACTTC. The chain couples TRBV2 to TRBJ2-5; possible D gene TRBD1, 5 bases. The CDR3 has 15 residues. V lost 0 bases, J lost 2 bases, and 10 bases lay in between. Germline values: CDR1 SNHLY, CDR2 FYNNEI. Full variable domain (missing parts from reference TRBV2 and TRBJ2-5): EPEVTQTPSHQVTQMGQEVILRCVPISNHLYFYWYRQILGQKVEFLVSFYNNEISEKSEIFDDQFSVERPDGSNFTLKIRSTKLEDSAMYFCASSEAWQGQETQYFGPGTRLLVL.

This clone was seen only a few times. V and J are TRBV6-5 and TRBJ1-2, with no clear D. Deletions cut 7 bases from V and 0 bases from J, with 6 bases between. The CDR3 covers 12 residues. CDR1 MNHEY and CDR2 SVGAGI come from the germline V gene. The CDR3 spells CASKEANYGYTF. The DNA of the CDR3 is TGTGCCAGCAAGGAAGCTAACTATGGCTACACCTTC.